This T cell receptor beta chain was found in a study of cytomegalovirus exposure and HLA in healthy donors. 60 Vbeta and 13 Jbeta primers were used in PCR. The assay was immunoSEQ multiplex PCR, and TCRdb's table has in-frame clones only and misses some. The sample has roughly 160,000 clones, 79% seen once. All the people who gave samples were healthy bone marrow donors. At collection, donors were nominally healthy, but unrecorded immune exposures were probable. General study results and limits: Later on, an analysis showed TCR association rates differing by HLA locus, with DRB1 the most and HLA-C the fewest.

CDR3 size: 16 residues. With 4 bases removed from V and 0 bases from J, the gap between germline ends came to 17 bases. From germline, CDR1 is SGDLS and CDR2 YYNGEE. This clone was detected a few times. Its antigen remains unknown. The chain has TRBV9 and TRBJ2-7; D may be TRBD2 (5 bases). What was sequenced was PBMCs. The TCR sequence derives from a man between 40 and 49 years old in good health and CMV-seronegative. CDR3 DNA sequence: TGTGCCAGCAGCCGATCTCCCGGGAAAAGCTCCTACGAGCAGTACTTC. It translates to CASSRSPGKSSYEQYF.